This section outlines one T cell receptor beta chain sequence together with its context. This entry comes from a study of blood T cell repertoires in COVID-19. Clones were read by immunoSEQ multiplex PCR, and TCRdb kept only the in-frame ones, dropping some. The sample lists more than 250,000 clones, around 90% occurring once. The CDR3 is 14 residues long. The V segment lost 9 bases and the J segment 6 bases; nucleotides outside the gene matches: 8. Germline V CDR1 and CDR2: MNHEY, SMNVEV (reference sequence). The sequenced sample was peripheral blood. This TCR derives from a man aged 45-65 years with active or convalescent COVID-19. V usage is TRBV27 and J usage is TRBJ2-1; 10 nucleotides match TRBD1. The DNA of the CDR3 is TGTGCCAGTTTAAGTCGGGACAGGGGCAATGAGCAGTTCTTC. Translating it yields CASLSRDRGNEQFF.